This T cell receptor beta chain comes out of a study of graft-versus-host responses after intestinal transplantation. Turning to the study itself: Uniformly, recipients were administered anti-thymocyte globulin induction with subsequent tacrolimus and steroids for two to three years.

A remark on this clone: Antigen specificity is unknown.

TCRdb keeps only in-frame clones here, not all; method: immunoSEQ multiplex PCR. The table records roughly 12,000 clones, approximately 82% of them present only once. General study points: Investigators detected GvH clones in recipient marrow, with some emerging earlier in ileum or blood. Allografts of one patient group, those with graft-donor T cell macrochimerism, had high graft-versus-host to host-versus-graft clonal ratios.

In germline, CDR1 is MDHEN, CDR2 SYDVKM. The V gene lost 5 bases and the J gene lost 3 bases, with 23 bases spanning the gap. The length of the CDR3 is 17 residues. The starting material was PBMCs, obtained approximately 120 days after transplant. The chain employs TRBV28 and TRBJ2-7; D unresolved. This receptor was taken from a human patient who received an intestinal transplant, so some T cells may come from the graft donor. The CDR3 reads CASSRPVLELFGYEQYF. The CDR3, as DNA: TGTGCCAGCAGTCGCCCCGTGTTAGAGCTATTCGGCTACGAGCAGTACTTC.